The 3 T cell receptor beta chains below all came from one sample that was sequenced in a study of T cell responses to AZD1222 COVID-19 vaccine. Method: immunoSEQ multiplex PCR; TCRdb's copy keeps in-frame clones and lacks some. Here the sample spans 90,000 to 110,000 clones, 87% being singletons. The sequencing used peripheral blood, collected on day 0 of AZD1222 vaccination. The receptors shown here come from an adult in good health.

In the case of this clone: Distinct nucleotide sequences in the sample also encode this CDR3. The chain recombines TRBV14 with TRBJ1-1; a weak D match, TRBD1 (5 bases). CDR1 SGHDN and CDR2 FVKESK come from the germline V gene. The CDR3 totals 15 residues. V was trimmed by 0 bases and J by 1 base, leaving 9 bases between them. The CDR3, as DNA: TGTGCCAGCAGCCAAGACGGGGGACGGAACACTGAAGCTTTCTTT. It specifies CASSQDGGRNTEAFF. The complete variable domain, with remaining parts taken from reference TRBV14 and TRBJ1-1, reads EAGVTQFPSHSVIEKGQTVTLRCDPISGHDNLYWYRRVMGKEIKFLLHFVKESKQDESGMPNNRFLAERTGGTYSTLKVQPAELEDSGVYFCASSQDGGRNTEAFFGQGTRLTVV.

The chain joins TRBV7-9 to TRBJ1-4, with D unclear. V lost 5 bases, J lost 3 bases, and 16 bases lay in between. The CDR3 is made up of 16 amino acids. Germline-derived CDR1 and CDR2 are SEHNR and FQNEAQ (reference sequence). The CDR3 loop reads CASSPPLGSANEKLFF. CDR3 in DNA: TGTGCCAGCAGCCCCCCGCTGGGGTCGGCTAATGAAAAACTGTTTTTT.

V usage is TRBV19 and J usage is TRBJ2-4; 9 nucleotides line up with TRBD1. Germline V gives CDR1 LNHDA, CDR2 SQIVND (reference sequence). This CDR3 contains 17 residues. The trim removed 3 bases at V and 0 bases at J, leaving 6 bases unmatched. This chain's CDR3 is CASSIRQGVIAKNIQYF. The CDR3 DNA follows: TGTGCCAGTAGTATTAGACAGGGGGTCATAGCCAAAAACATTCAGTACTTC.